This T cell receptor (beta chain) emerged from a study of blood T cell repertoires in COVID-19. In germline, CDR1 is ENHRY, CDR2 SYGVKD. With V trimmed by 3 bases and J by 5 bases, 7 bases remained unmatched. This CDR3 is built from 14 residues. In the original analysis: Nucleated cell number was recorded as an estimate derived from reference gene primer amplification. Produced via immunoSEQ multiplex PCR; TCRdb's table is partial and in-frame only. The V and J calls and the clone size are those of that table, but D and trimming were determined from the DNA. The table has about 43,000 clones, about four fifths seen once.

The receptor's source is a woman aged 55-70 years with acute or convalescent COVID-19. This chain joins TRBV10-3 and TRBJ2-7, with TRBD2 matching over 7 bases. The sample comprised peripheral blood. Here the CDR3 reads CAISDSGREHEQYF. DNA for the CDR3: TGTGCCATCAGTGATTCAGGGAGGGAGCACGAGCAGTACTTC.